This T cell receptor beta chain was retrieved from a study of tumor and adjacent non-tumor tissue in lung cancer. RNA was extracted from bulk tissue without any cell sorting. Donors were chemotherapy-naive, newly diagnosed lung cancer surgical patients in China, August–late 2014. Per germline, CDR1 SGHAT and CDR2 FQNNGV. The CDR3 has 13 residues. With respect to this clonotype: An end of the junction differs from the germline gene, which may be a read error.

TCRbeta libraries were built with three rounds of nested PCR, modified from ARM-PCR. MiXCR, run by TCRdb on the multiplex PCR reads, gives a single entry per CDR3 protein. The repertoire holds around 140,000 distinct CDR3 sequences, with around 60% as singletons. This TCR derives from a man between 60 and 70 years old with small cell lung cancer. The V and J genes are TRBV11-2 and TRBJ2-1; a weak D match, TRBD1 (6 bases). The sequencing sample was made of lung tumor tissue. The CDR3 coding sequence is TGTCCCAGCAGATTCACAGGGCAGTATGAGCAGTTCTTC. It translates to CPSRFTGQYEQFF.